The 32 T cell receptor beta chains in this list originate from one sample, sequenced in a study of blood T cells in healthy people across ages (dated by TCRdb to about 2015). Libraries were made using 5' RACE. The reads were generated on an Illumina HiSeq 2500. The second PCR ran for about 6 to 12 cycles and used a J-beta primer mix along with a sample-barcoded 5' primer. Starting from the raw public reads, TCRdb applied fastp trimming at Q25, assembled clones with MiXCR and retained in-frame beta chains. Rows merge per CDR3 protein into single entries with the most common DNA and genes. This sample comprises about 1.5 million distinct CDR3 sequences, 35% to 45% of them detected only once. In total, the top ten clones hold under 5% of the sample. Sequencing was performed on blood. The origin of the receptors is a woman between 18 and 30 years old in good health.

V and J are TRBV20-1 and TRBJ1-2; D perhaps matches TRBD1 (5 bases). Deletions cut 5 bases from V and 3 bases from J, with 13 bases between. The CDR3 sequence is 13 residues long. The germline V gene encodes CDR1 DFQATT and CDR2 SNEGSKA (reference sequence). CDR3 coding DNA: TGCAGTGCTTCCGGGACGGAATACTATGGCTACACCTTC. Its translation is CSASGTEYYGYTF.

The chain has TRBV7-2 and TRBJ1-1; D is unclear. Germline lookup yields CDR1 SGHTA and CDR2 FQGNSA. This CDR3 has 15 residues. Trimming left V 5 bases short and J 1 base short, with 14 bases between. The CDR3 protein is CTSSLLGYRNTEAFF. The CDR3 bases are TGTACCAGCAGCCTACTTGGTTACCGGAACACTGAAGCTTTCTTT.

The chain links TRBV18 to TRBJ2-5, with D maybe TRBD1 (6 bases). Looked up from germline, CDR1 is KGHSH and CDR2 is LQKENI. The length of the CDR3 is 14 residues. V was trimmed by 4 bases and J by 1 base, leaving 10 bases between them. CDR3 in amino acids: CASSRGQLQETQYF. The CDR3 region has the DNA TGTGCCAGCTCACGAGGACAGCTCCAAGAGACCCAGTACTTC.

With regard to this clonotype: Mismatch with germline at one junction end may stem from a read error. The chain combines TRBV7-8 with TRBJ2-1, with 8 bases lining up with TRBD2. CDR1 SGHVS and CDR2 FQNEAQ come from the germline V gene. This CDR3 region has 12 residues. CDR3 sequence: CASILFSGDQFF. CDR3 sequence (DNA): TGTGCCAGCATCTTATTTAGCGGGGACCAGTTCTTC.

The genes are TRBV29-1 and TRBJ2-4, with a possible D match to TRBD2 (6 bases). The CDR3 is made up of 13 amino acids. From germline, CDR1 is SQVTM and CDR2 ANQGSEA. The germline V and J ends were trimmed by 4 bases and 13 bases, with 20 bases remaining between them. CDR3 in DNA: TGCAGCGTTGGATTAGCGGCCTCCCGCAAGCAGTACTTC. Encoded protein: CSVGLAASRKQYF.

This clonotype was counted only a few times. The chain links TRBV7-2 to TRBJ1-2, with D maybe TRBD1 (5 bases). This CDR3 region has 14 residues. V lost 5 bases to trimming and J lost 3 bases, with 13 bases between them. The germline V gene has CDR1 SGHTA and CDR2 FQGNSA. Here the CDR3 DNA reads TGTGCCAGCAGCGCAGACAGTTCTGACTATGGCTACACCTTC. Translating it yields CASSADSSDYGYTF.

The gene calls are TRBV4-3 and TRBJ1-1; D gene uncertain. CDR3 length: 13 amino acids. The germline gives CDR1 LGHNA, CDR2 YSLEER. Trimming left V 0 bases short and J 9 bases short, with 11 bases between. This CDR3 reads CASSQDGASQAFF. The CDR3 region has the DNA TGCGCCAGCAGCCAAGATGGAGCGAGCCAAGCTTTCTTT.

The chain uses TRBV15 and TRBJ1-1; D call uncertain. The CDR3 has 14 amino acids. V was clipped by 4 bases and J by 4 bases, with 13 bases between them. In germline, CDR1 is LNHNV, CDR2 YYDKDF (reference sequence). Written as DNA, the CDR3 is TGTGCCACCAGCACCCGCTCCGGCGGCACTGAAGCTTTCTTT. Its translation is CATSTRSGGTEAFF.

The chain uses TRBV7-2 and TRBJ1-6; D gene ambiguous. CDR3 size: 15 residues. The V end was cut by 6 bases, the J end by 8 bases, with 17 bases between. From germline, CDR1 is SGHTA and CDR2 FQGNSA. The CDR3 sequence is CASRAISRRDSPLHF. CDR3 coding DNA: TGTGCCAGCAGGGCAATTAGCCGGCGGGATTCACCCCTCCACTTT.

The sample holds a few counts of this clonotype. Compared with germline, one end of the junction differs, possibly owing to a read error. The gene calls are TRBV10-3 and TRBJ2-4; the D gene is possibly TRBD2 (5 bases). The CDR3 consists of 15 residues. CDR1 is ENHRY, CDR2 SYGVKD, per germline. The CDR3 protein is CATTPGSLAKSIQYF. Here the CDR3 DNA reads TGTGCCACCACCCCGGGGAGTCTAGCCAAAAGCATTCAGTACTTC.

The sample holds a few counts of this clonotype. V gene TRBV29-1 combines with J gene TRBJ2-1; a possible D gene is TRBD2 (6 bases). CDR1 and CDR2 (germline): SQVTM, ANQGSEA. This CDR3 comprises 15 residues. The germline V and J ends were trimmed by 6 bases and 7 bases, with 22 bases remaining between them. For the CDR3, the DNA is TGCAGCGTCCAAGGAGGGCTGCATAGGGGTAATGAGCAGTTCTTC. Protein sequence: CSVQGGLHRGNEQFF.

V usage is TRBV15 and J usage is TRBJ1-2; maybe TRBD1 (5 bases). The CDR3 is 16 residues long. Germline lookup yields CDR1 LNHNV and CDR2 YYDKDF (reference sequence). Trimming took 0 bases from V and 3 from J, leaving 14 bases between them. CDR3 DNA: TGTGCCACCAGCAGAGACCTTGGAGGGGTTGACTATGGCTACACCTTC. This translates into CATSRDLGGVDYGYTF.

In its sample, this clonotype was seen a few times. CDR3 protein: CSASGASVAYEQYF. CDR3 bases: TGCAGTGCCAGTGGAGCTAGCGTCGCTTACGAGCAGTACTTC. The rearrangement links TRBV20-1 to TRBJ2-4, with D perhaps TRBD2 (6 bases). The DNA end is more similar to TRBJ2-7, so the J call may be wrong. Germline V gives CDR1 DFQATT, CDR2 SNEGSKA (reference sequence). The CDR3 contains 14 residues.

There are a few counts of this clonotype. The V call is TRBV27, the J call TRBJ1-1; no clear D gene. The CDR3 has 15 residues. V was pared by 8 bases and J by 0 bases, with 16 bases between. The germline gives CDR1 MNHEY, CDR2 SMNVEV (reference sequence). The CDR3, as DNA: TGTGCCAGCGCCCCAAGGGCGGGCCTGAACACTGAAGCTTTCTTT. It encodes CASAPRAGLNTEAFF.

The CDR3 region is CASSTIDSSNQPQHF. DNA for the CDR3: TGTGCCAGTAGTACTATCGACAGTAGCAATCAGCCCCAGCATTTT. This chain connects TRBV19 to TRBJ1-5; tentative D call: TRBD1 (5 bases). Trimming took 4 bases from V and 0 from J, leaving 10 bases between them. Per the germline V gene, CDR1 is LNHDA and CDR2 is SQIVND (reference sequence). The CDR3 totals 15 residues.

The V call is TRBV6-1, the J call TRBJ2-2; the D is unclear. The CDR3 extends over 15 amino acids. V shed 4 bases and J shed 7 bases, with 16 bases lying between them. Germline values: CDR1 MNHNS, CDR2 SASEGT. CDR3 bases: TGTGCCAGCAGTGGGGCGTATCAGGTCGACGGGGAGCTGTTTTTT. Translating gives CASSGAYQVDGELFF.

This chain joins TRBV29-1 and TRBJ1-1; perhaps TRBD1 as D (5 bases). V was trimmed by 7 bases and J by 3 bases, leaving 12 bases between them. Germline V lookup: CDR1 SQVTM, CDR2 ANQGSEA. The CDR3 spans 12 residues. In DNA, the CDR3 is TGCAGCGCCAGGGATGAGGACACTGAAGCTTTCTTT. This codes for CSARDEDTEAFF.

This clonotype was seen a few times. The rearrangement joins TRBV10-3 to TRBJ2-1; D ambiguous. CDR1 and CDR2 (germline): ENHRY, SYGVKD. V dropped 4 bases and J dropped 4 bases, with 8 bases sitting between them. The CDR3 consists of 13 residues. The chain's CDR3 is CAISVGGYNEQFF. CDR3 nucleotide sequence: TGTGCCATCAGTGTCGGCGGATACAATGAGCAGTTCTTC.

In its sample, this clonotype was seen a few times. The CDR3 loop reads CASSSGLTGEQYF. In DNA, the CDR3 is TGTGCCAGCAGCTCGGGACTCACTGGGGAGCAGTACTTC. V gene TRBV7-2 combines with J gene TRBJ2-4; D possibly corresponds to TRBD2 (6 bases). CDR3 length equals 13 residues. Looked up from germline, CDR1 is SGHTA and CDR2 is FQGNSA. V lost 4 bases and J lost 13, with 17 bases in between.

This clonotype came up many times. V and J are TRBV7-2 and TRBJ1-6; maybe TRBD1 (5 bases). This CDR3 comprises 13 residues. Trimming stripped 2 bases from V and 6 bases from J, with 5 bases between. CDR1 is SGHTA and CDR2 is FQGNSA in the germline V gene. The CDR3 sequence is CASSLQGNSPLHF. Here the CDR3 DNA reads TGTGCCAGCAGCTTACAGGGTAATTCACCCCTCCACTTT. Using reference TRBV7-2 and TRBJ1-6 for the parts outside the CDR3, the full variable domain is GAGVSQSPSNKVTEKGKDVELRCDPISGHTALYWYRQSLGQGLEFLIYFQGNSAPDKSGLPSDRFSAERTGGSVSTLTIQRTQQEDSAVYLCASSLQGNSPLHFGNGTRLTVT.

This clonotype was found many times. This may stem from a read error, because a much larger clone lies one nucleotide away. This chain uses TRBV4-1 with TRBJ2-5; 9 nucleotides line up with TRBD1. The CDR3 is 16 amino acids. V was clipped by 4 bases and J by 11 bases; unmatched bases: 17. Germline CDR1 and CDR2: MGHRA and YSYEKL. The DNA for the CDR3 is TGCGCCAGCAGCCGCTCCGGGACAGGGATTCTCAATGAGCAGTACTTC. It yields the protein CASSRSGTGILNEQYF.

This clonotype has ten or more counts. This rearrangement joins TRBV5-1 to TRBJ2-1; 7 nucleotides align to TRBD2. V lost 0 bases to trimming and J lost 2 bases; unmatched junction nucleotides: 2. CDR1 and CDR2 from the germline V gene are SGHRS and YFSETQ. The CDR3 consists of 15 residues. The CDR3 here is CASSLAAGTYNEQFF. The CDR3, as DNA: TGCGCCAGCAGCTTGGCAGCGGGGACCTACAATGAGCAGTTCTTC.

This sequence joins TRBV5-1 and TRBJ1-1; no clear D. The CDR3 runs 16 residues. CDR1 SGHRS and CDR2 YFSETQ come from the germline V gene. V was trimmed by 2 bases and J by 0 bases, leaving 14 bases between them. CDR3: CASSFGPVSMNTEAFF. The CDR3, as DNA: TGCGCCAGCAGCTTCGGCCCAGTTTCAATGAACACTGAAGCTTTCTTT.

A word on this clonotype: A clone one base away is much larger, so this may be a read error. V gene TRBV6-5 combines with J gene TRBJ1-2; D not resolved. V lost 4 bases and J 0 bases, leaving 12 bases between the germline ends. Germline CDR1 and CDR2: MNHEY and SVGAGI. The CDR3 totals 15 residues. The CDR3 region is CASSWRRTANYGYTF. The CDR3 DNA sequence: TGTGCCAGCAGTTGGCGGCGGACCGCTAACTATGGCTACACCTTC.

The genes are TRBV7-2 and TRBJ2-7; the D gene could be TRBD1 or TRBD2 (5 bases each). The germline CDR1 and CDR2 sequences are SGHTA and FQGNSA. Trimming shortened V by 1 base and J by 7 bases, and 17 bases separated the two germline ends. The CDR3 extends over 15 amino acids. The CDR3 spells CASSLEGPRVGEQYF. For the CDR3, the DNA is TGTGCCAGCAGCTTAGAGGGACCCAGGGTAGGGGAGCAGTACTTC.

This clonotype was picked up a small number of times. This clone may be a read error of a much larger clone one base away. The rearrangement joins TRBV27 to TRBJ2-5, with 7 bases lining up with TRBD2. The germline V gene encodes CDR1 MNHEY and CDR2 SMNVEV (reference sequence). V shed 6 bases, J shed 11 bases, and the junction held 18 bases outside the gene matches. This CDR3 has 15 amino acids. In DNA form, the CDR3 reads TGTGCCAGCAGCTGGGGGGGACGCAATTACAATGAGCAGTACTTC. Amino acids: CASSWGGRNYNEQYF.

The gene calls are TRBV7-9 and TRBJ2-7; D is possibly TRBD1 (6 bases). V was trimmed by 4 bases and J by 2 bases, leaving 15 bases between them. The germline gives CDR1 SEHNR, CDR2 FQNEAQ (reference sequence). The CDR3 is 15 residues long. The CDR3 DNA is TGTGCCAGCAGCTCATGCAGGGGAAGCACCTACGAGCAGTACTTC. Its protein product is CASSSCRGSTYEQYF.

Concerning this clonotype itself: A read error may produce the germline difference seen at one junction end. The chain has TRBV7-2 and TRBJ2-3, with D perhaps matching TRBD2 (7 bases). Germline values: CDR1 SGHTA, CDR2 FQGNSA. CDR3 length equals 18 residues. Here the CDR3 DNA reads TGTGCCTGCAGCTTAAAGGGGGGAGGGGGGACAAGCACAGATACGCAGTATTTT. Its translation is CACSLKGGGGTSTDTQYF.

The chain couples TRBV20-1 to TRBJ2-1; TRBD2 aligns across 9 bases. Unmatched junction bases numbered 8, after V lost 0 bases and J lost 8 bases. Germline V gives CDR1 DFQATT, CDR2 SNEGSKA (reference sequence). The CDR3 spans 15 residues. The CDR3 loop is CSARDIAGGGDEQFF. As DNA, the CDR3 is TGCAGTGCTAGAGATATCGCGGGAGGGGGCGATGAGCAGTTCTTC.

This clonotype appeared a few times. DNA for the CDR3: TGCAGCGTACCGGGACGGGCGAACACAGATACGCAGTATTTT. Amino acid sequence: CSVPGRANTDTQYF. The rearrangement joins TRBV29-1 to TRBJ2-3; either TRBD1 or TRBD2 may supply D (5 bases each). V gave up 6 bases and J gave up 2 bases, with 15 bases separating them. CDR1 and CDR2 from the germline V gene are SQVTM and ANQGSEA. CDR3 length: 14 residues.

This clonotype was recorded once. This sequence joins TRBV7-9 and TRBJ2-1; no definite D call. The germline CDR1 and CDR2 sequences are SEHNR and FQNEAQ (reference sequence). This CDR3 spans 15 amino acids. Trimming stripped 5 bases from V and 4 bases from J, with 15 bases between. CDR3 sequence: CASSLNSGEYNEQFF. Written as DNA, the CDR3 is TGTGCCAGCAGCCTCAACTCCGGTGAATACAATGAGCAGTTCTTC.

This rearrangement joins TRBV11-2 to TRBJ2-1, with unresolved D. This CDR3 spans 16 amino acids. Trimming removed 5 bases at V and 1 base at J, with 15 bases between. The germline CDR1 and CDR2 sequences are SGHAT and FQNNGV. The CDR3 nucleotides read TGTGCCAGCAGCCAGCGTGGGTTTGGTTCCTACAATGAGCAGTTCTTC. Encoded protein: CASSQRGFGSYNEQFF.